The source of this T cell receptor beta chain is a study of shared clonotypes between healthy human individuals. The CDR3 contains 13 residues. Germline-derived CDR1 and CDR2 are SNHLY and FYNNEI. Trimming stripped 0 bases from V and 6 bases from J, with 9 bases between. Donors included only healthy HIV-negative adults lacking recent acute infections or vaccinations. Naive CD4+ cells were CD45RA-selected; the remaining cells were memory. Generated by immunoSEQ multiplex PCR, the TCRdb table keeps only in-frame clones and is missing some. The sample shows 2 million to 2.5 million clones, roughly 93% of them seen only once.

The clonotype was recovered from a man between 18 and 29 years old in good health. Some clones in this sample may be carry-over from other donors' samples. The V and J genes are TRBV2 and TRBJ2-7; D not resolved. The sample was naive CD4+ T cells from PBMCs. Documented subset: CD45RA+ positively selected. CDR3 nucleotide sequence: TGTGCCAGCAGTGAAGCAGGGCCGCCCGAGCAGTACTTC. This sequence encodes CASSEAGPPEQYF.